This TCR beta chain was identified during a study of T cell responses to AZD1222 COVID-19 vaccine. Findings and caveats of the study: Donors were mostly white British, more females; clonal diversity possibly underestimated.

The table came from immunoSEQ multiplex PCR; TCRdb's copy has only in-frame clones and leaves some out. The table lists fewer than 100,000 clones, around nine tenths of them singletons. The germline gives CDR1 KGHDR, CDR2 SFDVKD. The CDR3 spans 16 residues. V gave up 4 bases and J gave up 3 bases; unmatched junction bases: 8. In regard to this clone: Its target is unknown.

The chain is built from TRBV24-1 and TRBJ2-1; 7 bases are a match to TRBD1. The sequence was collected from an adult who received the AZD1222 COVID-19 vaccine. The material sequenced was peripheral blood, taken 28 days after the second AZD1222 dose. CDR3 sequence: CATSDSQGLNYNEQFF. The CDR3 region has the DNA TGTGCCACCAGTGACTCACAGGGGCTTAACTACAATGAGCAGTTCTTC.